One TCR beta chain is described in this entry. What it binds is unknown. Only in-frame clones appear in the TCRdb table, and some are missing; sequencing was by immunoSEQ multiplex PCR. The table has some 10,000 clones, about 90% seen once. The record originates from a study of PD-1 blockade in mismatch repair-deficient tumors. The time point: roughly 11-day in vitro stimulation with candidate neoantigen peptide 7. Cells were stimulated about 11 days with each of about 7 ELISpot-reactive neoantigens. The sequenced sample was cells cultured in vitro, obtained from a patient treated with pembrolizumab. The origin of this receptor is an adult with mismatch repair-deficient cancer.

CDR3 sequence (DNA): TGTGCCAGCAGCTTAAAACCCACAGATACGCAGTATTTT. Amino acid sequence: CASSLKPTDTQYF. The chain uses TRBV7-3 and TRBJ2-3; unclear D gene. The CDR3 covers 13 residues. Germline CDR1 is SGHTA and CDR2 is FQGTGA. V was trimmed by 1 base and J by 2 bases, leaving 4 bases between them.